Listed below are T cell receptor beta chains from one sample, sequenced in a study of blood T cell repertoires in COVID-19. Sequencing used immunoSEQ multiplex PCR; TCRdb keeps in-frame clones, though not all of them. There are approximately 80,000 clones in the sample; around 82% occur only once, and under 11% lies in the top ten. The sequenced sample was peripheral blood. The receptor source for this set is a man in his 60s with acute or convalescent COVID-19. CDR3s include the opening cysteine and the closing phenylalanine or tryptophan. Each record gives: V gene, D gene, J gene, CDR3 length, clone size, CDR3 DNA, CDR3 protein. The D gene is left open where the match is weak. The size of a clone is reported for some rows only, either as once, few or many, or as a class for expanded clones.

v_call: TRBV29-1
d_call: TRBD1
j_call: TRBJ1-1
cdr3_length: 12
clone_size: -
cdr3_nt: TGCAGCGTTCGGACAGGGAATCTAGAAGCTTTCTTT
cdr3_aa: CSVRTGNLEAFF

v_call: TRBV4-1
d_call: -
j_call: TRBJ2-1
cdr3_length: 13
clone_size: -
cdr3_nt: TGCGCCAGCAGCCCACGGACTTGGAATGAGCAGTTCTTC
cdr3_aa: CASSPRTWNEQFF

v_call: TRBV2
d_call: -
j_call: TRBJ1-2
cdr3_length: 13
clone_size: -
cdr3_nt: TGTGCCAGCACCGAAAGGAGAGGCGGTGGCTACACCTTC
cdr3_aa: CASTERRGGGYTF

v_call: TRBV6-5
d_call: -
j_call: TRBJ1-1
cdr3_length: 15
clone_size: -
cdr3_nt: TGTGCCAGCAGTTACGGTGGCAGGGAGGGCACTGAAGCTTTCTTT
cdr3_aa: CASSYGGREGTEAFF

v_call: TRBV28
d_call: TRBD1
j_call: TRBJ1-4
cdr3_length: 12
clone_size: -
cdr3_nt: TGTGCCAGCAGTTCTACAGGGGAGGAACTGTTTTTT
cdr3_aa: CASSSTGEELFF

v_call: TRBV7-8
d_call: -
j_call: TRBJ2-3
cdr3_length: 14
clone_size: -
cdr3_nt: TGTGCCAGCAGCCCCGCCGCGGCTTTTCCTACGCAGTATTTT
cdr3_aa: CASSPAAAFPTQYF

v_call: TRBV5-1
d_call: TRBD1
j_call: TRBJ1-3
cdr3_length: 15
clone_size: -
cdr3_nt: TGCGCCAGCAGCTATACAGGGGATACTGGAAACACCATATATTTT
cdr3_aa: CASSYTGDTGNTIYF

v_call: TRBV18
d_call: -
j_call: TRBJ2-3
cdr3_length: 16
clone_size: -
cdr3_nt: TGTGCCAGCTCACTGTCACAGACCCCTAGCACAGATACGCAGTATTTT
cdr3_aa: CASSLSQTPSTDTQYF

v_call: TRBV7-8
d_call: -
j_call: TRBJ1-2
cdr3_length: 14
clone_size: -
cdr3_nt: TGTGCCAGCAGCGTAGGAGAGCGTTTCGAAGGCTACACCTTC
cdr3_aa: CASSVGERFEGYTF

v_call: TRBV5-1
d_call: TRBD1
j_call: TRBJ2-5
cdr3_length: 16
clone_size: -
cdr3_nt: TGCGCCAGCAGCGCCCGACAGGGGGCGGCTCAAGAGACCCAGTACTTC
cdr3_aa: CASSARQGAAQETQYF

v_call: TRBV10-3
d_call: -
j_call: TRBJ1-6
cdr3_length: 13
clone_size: -
cdr3_nt: TGTGCCATCAGAAGGATCGGGGATTCACCCCTCCACTTT
cdr3_aa: CAIRRIGDSPLHF

v_call: TRBV7-6
d_call: TRBD1
j_call: TRBJ2-5
cdr3_length: 18
clone_size: -
cdr3_nt: TGTGCCAGCAGCTCTATTCCGGGACAGAGAAACGAAATGGGGACCCAGTACTTC
cdr3_aa: CASSSIPGQRNEMGTQYF

v_call: TRBV7-3
d_call: -
j_call: TRBJ2-1
cdr3_length: 14
clone_size: -
cdr3_nt: TGTGCCAGCAGCACCGTGGACAGCAACAATGAGCAGTTCTTC
cdr3_aa: CASSTVDSNNEQFF

v_call: TRBV5-6
d_call: -
j_call: TRBJ2-7
cdr3_length: 13
clone_size: once
cdr3_nt: TGTGCCAGCAGCTTTAAATCTCTCTACGAGCAGTACTTC
cdr3_aa: CASSFKSLYEQYF

v_call: TRBV7-2
d_call: -
j_call: TRBJ2-5
cdr3_length: 15
clone_size: -
cdr3_nt: TGTGCCAGCAGCTCGGAGAGTAGGACGGGGGAGACCCAGTACTTC
cdr3_aa: CASSSESRTGETQYF

v_call: TRBV11-2
d_call: TRBD1
j_call: TRBJ2-5
cdr3_length: 14
clone_size: -
cdr3_nt: TGTGCCAGCAGCTGGACAGGGAAAGAAGAGACCCAGTACTTC
cdr3_aa: CASSWTGKEETQYF

v_call: TRBV6-5
d_call: -
j_call: TRBJ1-1
cdr3_length: 11
clone_size: -
cdr3_nt: TGTGCCAGCAGCAACAGCACTCAAGCTTTCTTT
cdr3_aa: CASSNSTQAFF